This TCR beta chain was captured by sequencing in a study of blood T cell repertoires in COVID-19. At the level of the study: From T cells, B-cell-depleted T cells, or PBMCs came the material, which was cDNA or gDNA.

The table came from immunoSEQ multiplex PCR; TCRdb's copy has only in-frame clones and leaves some out. The data hold some 380,000 clones, with over 65% observed a single time. CDR1 and CDR2 from the germline V gene are DFQATT and SNEGSKA (reference sequence). This CDR3 has 11 amino acids. V was shortened by 6 bases and J by 7 bases, with 12 bases between the two germline ends. This clonotype was sampled from a human donor with acute or convalescent COVID-19. The donor label of this sample is uncertain. Sequencing was carried out using peripheral blood. The rearrangement joins TRBV20-1 to TRBJ1-1; D is possibly TRBD1 (5 bases). CDR3 in DNA: TGCAGTGCCCGAATAGGGGTTGAAGCTTTCTTT. It translates to CSARIGVEAFF.